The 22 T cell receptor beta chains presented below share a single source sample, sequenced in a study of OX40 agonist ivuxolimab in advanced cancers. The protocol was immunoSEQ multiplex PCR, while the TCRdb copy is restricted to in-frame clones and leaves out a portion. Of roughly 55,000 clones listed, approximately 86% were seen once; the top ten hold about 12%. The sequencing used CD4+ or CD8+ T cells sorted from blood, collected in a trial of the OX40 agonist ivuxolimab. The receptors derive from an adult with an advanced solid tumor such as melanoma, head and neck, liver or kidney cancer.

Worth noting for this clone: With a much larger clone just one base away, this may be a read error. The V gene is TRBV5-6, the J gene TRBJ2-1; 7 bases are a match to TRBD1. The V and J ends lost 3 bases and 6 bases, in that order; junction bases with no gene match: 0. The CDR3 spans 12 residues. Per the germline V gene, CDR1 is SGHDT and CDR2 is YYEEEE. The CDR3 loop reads CASSSGGNEQFF. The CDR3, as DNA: TGTGCCAGCAGCTCAGGGGGCAATGAGCAGTTCTTC. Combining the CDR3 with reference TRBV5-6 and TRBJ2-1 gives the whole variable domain DAGVTQSPTHLIKTRGQQVTLRCSPKSGHDTVSWYQQALGQGPQFIFQYYEEEERQRGNFPDRFSGHQFPNYSSELNVNALLLGDSALYLCASSSGGNEQFFGPGTRLTVL.

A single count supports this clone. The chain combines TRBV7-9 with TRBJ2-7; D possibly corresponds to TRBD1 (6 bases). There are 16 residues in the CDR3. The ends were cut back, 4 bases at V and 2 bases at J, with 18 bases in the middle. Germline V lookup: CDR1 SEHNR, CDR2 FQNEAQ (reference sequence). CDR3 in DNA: TGTGCCAGCAGCTGGGGAAACAGGGTGTGGGCCTACGAGCAGTACTTC. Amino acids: CASSWGNRVWAYEQYF.

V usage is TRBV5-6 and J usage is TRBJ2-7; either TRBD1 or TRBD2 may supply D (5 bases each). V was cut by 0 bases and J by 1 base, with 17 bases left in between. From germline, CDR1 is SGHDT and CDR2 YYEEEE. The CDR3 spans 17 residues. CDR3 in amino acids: CASSLATATRTSYEQYF. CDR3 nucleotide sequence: TGTGCCAGCAGCTTGGCGACAGCCACTAGAACATCCTACGAGCAGTACTTC.

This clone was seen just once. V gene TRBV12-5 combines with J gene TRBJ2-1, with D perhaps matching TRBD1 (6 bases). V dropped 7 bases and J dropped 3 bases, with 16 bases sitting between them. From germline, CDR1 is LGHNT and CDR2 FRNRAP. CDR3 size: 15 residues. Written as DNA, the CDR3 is TGTGCTAGTGCCTTGCCTCAGGGGATCTACAATGAGCAGTTCTTC. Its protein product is CASALPQGIYNEQFF.

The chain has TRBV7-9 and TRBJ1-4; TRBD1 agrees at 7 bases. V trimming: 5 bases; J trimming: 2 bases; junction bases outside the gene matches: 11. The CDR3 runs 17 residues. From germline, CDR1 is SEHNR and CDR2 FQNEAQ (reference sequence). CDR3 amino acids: CASSPLKGQRTNEKLFF. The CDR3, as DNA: TGTGCCAGCAGCCCCCTTAAGGGACAGCGGACTAATGAAAAACTGTTTTTT. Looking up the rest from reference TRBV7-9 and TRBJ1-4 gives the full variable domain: DTGVSQNPRHKITKRGQNVTFRCDPISEHNRLYWYRQTLGQGPEFLTYFQNEAQLEKSRLLSDRFSAERPKGSFSTLEIQRTEQGDSAMYLCASSPLKGQRTNEKLFFGSGTQLSVL.

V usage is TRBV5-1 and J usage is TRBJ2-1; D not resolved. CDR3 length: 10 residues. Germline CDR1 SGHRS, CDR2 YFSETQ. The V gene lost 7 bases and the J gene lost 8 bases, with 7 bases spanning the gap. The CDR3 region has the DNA TGCGCCAGCGGTACTCATGAGCAGTTCTTC. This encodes CASGTHEQFF.

The CDR3 reads CASGKGNQPQHF. CDR3 nucleotides: TGTGCCAGCGGCAAGGGCAATCAGCCCCAGCATTTT. This chain uses TRBV7-9 with TRBJ1-5; D gene unclear. V was trimmed by 8 bases and J by 2 bases, leaving 7 bases between them. Germline-derived CDR1 and CDR2 are SEHNR and FQNEAQ (reference sequence). The CDR3 contains 12 residues.

The DNA of the CDR3 is TGCGCCAGCAGCCAAGATGCCGAAGACACTGAAGCTTTCTTT. Its translation: CASSQDAEDTEAFF. V usage is TRBV4-1 and J usage is TRBJ1-1, with D uncertain. Germline loops: CDR1 MGHRA, CDR2 YSYEKL. The CDR3 loop spans 14 amino acids. The V gene lost 0 bases and the J gene lost 3 bases, with 8 bases spanning the gap.

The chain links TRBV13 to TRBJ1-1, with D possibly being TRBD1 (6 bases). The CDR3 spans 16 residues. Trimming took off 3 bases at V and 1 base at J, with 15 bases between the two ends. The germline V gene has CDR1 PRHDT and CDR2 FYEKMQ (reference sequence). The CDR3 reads CASSFKLQGKNTEAFF. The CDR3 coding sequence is TGTGCCAGCAGCTTCAAACTGCAGGGGAAGAACACTGAAGCTTTCTTT.

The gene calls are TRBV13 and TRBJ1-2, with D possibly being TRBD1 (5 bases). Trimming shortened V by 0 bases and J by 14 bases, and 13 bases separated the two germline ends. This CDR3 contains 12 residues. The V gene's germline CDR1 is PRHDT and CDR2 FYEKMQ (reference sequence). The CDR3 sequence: CASSLGTLWGTF. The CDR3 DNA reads TGTGCCAGCAGCTTAGGGACCCTGTGGGGGACCTTC.

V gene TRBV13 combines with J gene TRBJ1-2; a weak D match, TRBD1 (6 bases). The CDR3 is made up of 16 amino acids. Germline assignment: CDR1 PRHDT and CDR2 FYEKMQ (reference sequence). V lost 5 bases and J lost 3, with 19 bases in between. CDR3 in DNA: TGTGCCAGCAGCGCCCAACAGGGCGTAGGGGACTATGGCTACACCTTC. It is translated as CASSAQQGVGDYGYTF.

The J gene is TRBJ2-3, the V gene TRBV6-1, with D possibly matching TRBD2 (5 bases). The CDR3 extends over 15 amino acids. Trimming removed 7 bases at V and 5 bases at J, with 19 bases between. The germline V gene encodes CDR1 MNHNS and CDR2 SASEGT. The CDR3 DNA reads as TGTGCCAGCACCGACCCGGGGTACGAGCAAGATACGCAGTATTTT. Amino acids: CASTDPGYEQDTQYF.

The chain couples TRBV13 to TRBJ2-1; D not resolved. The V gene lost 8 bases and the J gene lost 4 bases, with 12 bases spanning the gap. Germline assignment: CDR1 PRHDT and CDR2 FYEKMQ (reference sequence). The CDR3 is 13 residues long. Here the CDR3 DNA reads TGTGCCAGCCGTACAGCACTTTACAATGAGCAGTTCTTC. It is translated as CASRTALYNEQFF.

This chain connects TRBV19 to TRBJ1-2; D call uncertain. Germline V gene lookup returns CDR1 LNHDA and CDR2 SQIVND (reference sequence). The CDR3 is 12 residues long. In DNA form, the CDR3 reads TGTGCTACAAGAGATGACATCTATGGCTACACCTTC. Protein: CATRDDIYGYTF.

CDR3 DNA: TGTGCCAGCGGGAGGGCCTATGGCTACACCTTC. This sequence encodes CASGRAYGYTF. The chain links TRBV28 to TRBJ1-2; D is unclear. Germline CDR1 and CDR2: MDHEN and SYDVKM. The CDR3 is 11 residues long. The V and J ends lost 8 bases and 4 bases respectively, with 8 bases between them.

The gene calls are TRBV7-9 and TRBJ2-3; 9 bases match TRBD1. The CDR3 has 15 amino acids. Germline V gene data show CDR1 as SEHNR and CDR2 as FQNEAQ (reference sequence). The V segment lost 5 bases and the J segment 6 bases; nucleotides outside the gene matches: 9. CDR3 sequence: CASSHGDREGDTQYF. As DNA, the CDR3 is TGTGCCAGCAGCCACGGGGACAGGGAAGGGGATACGCAGTATTTT.

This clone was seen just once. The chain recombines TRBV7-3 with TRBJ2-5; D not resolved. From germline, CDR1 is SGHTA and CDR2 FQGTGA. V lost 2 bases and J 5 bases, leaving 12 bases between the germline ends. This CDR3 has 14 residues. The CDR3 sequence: CASSLLPGWETQYF. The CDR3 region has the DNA TGTGCCAGCAGCTTACTTCCCGGTTGGGAGACCCAGTACTTC. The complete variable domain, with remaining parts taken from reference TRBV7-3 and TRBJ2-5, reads GAGVSQTPSNKVTEKGKYVELRCDPISGHTALYWYRQSLGQGPEFLIYFQGTGAADDSGLPNDRFFAVRPEGSVSTLKIQRTERGDSAVYLCASSLLPGWETQYFGPGTRLLVL.

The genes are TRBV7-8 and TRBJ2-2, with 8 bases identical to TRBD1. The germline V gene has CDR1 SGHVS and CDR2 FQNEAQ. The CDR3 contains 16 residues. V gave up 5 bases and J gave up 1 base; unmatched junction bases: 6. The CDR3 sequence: CASSPPGTGNTGELFF. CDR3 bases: TGTGCCAGCAGCCCTCCGGGGACAGGGAACACCGGGGAGCTGTTTTTT.

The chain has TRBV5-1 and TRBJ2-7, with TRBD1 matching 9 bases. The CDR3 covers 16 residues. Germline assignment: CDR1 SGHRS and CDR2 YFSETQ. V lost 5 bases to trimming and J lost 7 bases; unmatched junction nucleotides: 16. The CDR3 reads CASSSWGGQGLGEQYF. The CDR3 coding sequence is TGCGCCAGCAGTTCCTGGGGGGGACAGGGACTGGGGGAGCAGTACTTC. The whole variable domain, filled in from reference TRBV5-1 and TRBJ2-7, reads KAGVTQTPRYLIKTRGQQVTLSCSPISGHRSVSWYQQTPGQGLQFLFEYFSETQRNKGNFPGRFSGRQFSNSRSEMNVSTLELGDSALYLCASSSWGGQGLGEQYFGPGTRLTVT.

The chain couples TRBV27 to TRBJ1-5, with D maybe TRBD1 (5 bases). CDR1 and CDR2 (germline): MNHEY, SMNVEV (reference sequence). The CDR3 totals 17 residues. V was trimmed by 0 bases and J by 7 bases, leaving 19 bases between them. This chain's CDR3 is CASSLSLIDRGSQPQHF. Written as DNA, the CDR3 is TGTGCCAGCAGTTTATCCCTGATAGACCGGGGGAGCCAGCCCCAGCATTTT.

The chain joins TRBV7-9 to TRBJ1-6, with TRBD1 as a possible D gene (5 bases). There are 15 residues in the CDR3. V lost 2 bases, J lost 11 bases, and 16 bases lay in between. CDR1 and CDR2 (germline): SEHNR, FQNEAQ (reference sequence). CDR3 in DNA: TGTGCCAGCAGCTTAAGTGTAGAGGGGCAGGCACCCCTCCACTTT. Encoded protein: CASSLSVEGQAPLHF. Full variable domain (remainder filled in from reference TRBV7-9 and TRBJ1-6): DTGVSQNPRHKITKRGQNVTFRCDPISEHNRLYWYRQTLGQGPEFLTYFQNEAQLEKSRLLSDRFSAERPKGSFSTLEIQRTEQGDSAMYLCASSLSVEGQAPLHFGNGTRLTVT.

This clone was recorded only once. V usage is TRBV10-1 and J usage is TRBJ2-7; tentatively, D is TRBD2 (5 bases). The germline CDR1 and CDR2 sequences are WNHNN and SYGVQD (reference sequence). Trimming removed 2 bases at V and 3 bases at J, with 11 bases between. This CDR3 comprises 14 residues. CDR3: CASSEAGTFYEQYF. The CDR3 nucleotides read TGCGCCAGCAGTGAGGCGGGTACTTTCTACGAGCAGTACTTC.